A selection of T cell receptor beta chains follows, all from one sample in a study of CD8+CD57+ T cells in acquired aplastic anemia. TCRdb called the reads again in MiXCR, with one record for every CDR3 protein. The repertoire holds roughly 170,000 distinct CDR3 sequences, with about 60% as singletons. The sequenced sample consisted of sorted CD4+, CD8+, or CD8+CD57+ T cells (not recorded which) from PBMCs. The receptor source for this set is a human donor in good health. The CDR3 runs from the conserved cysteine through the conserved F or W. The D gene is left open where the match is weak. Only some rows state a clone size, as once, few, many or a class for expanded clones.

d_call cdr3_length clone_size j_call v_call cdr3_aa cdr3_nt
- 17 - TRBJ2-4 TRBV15 CATSRERGGLAKNIQYF TGTGCCACCAGCAGAGAAAGGGGCGGGCTAGCCAAAAACATTCAGTACTTC
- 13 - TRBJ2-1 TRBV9 CASGGNSYNEQFF TGTGCCAGCGGGGGGAACTCCTACAATGAGCAGTTCTTC
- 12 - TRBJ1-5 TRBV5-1 CASSTFNQPQHF TGTGCCAGCAGCACCTTCAATCAGCCCCAGCATTTT
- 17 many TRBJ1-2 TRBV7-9 CASTLILRKQESYGYTF TGTGCCAGCACCCTTATCCTCAGAAAACAGGAAAGCTATGGCTACACCTTC
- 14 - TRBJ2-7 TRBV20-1 CSARGSGNVYEQYF TGCAGTGCTAGAGGGTCAGGGAACGTCTACGAGCAGTACTTC
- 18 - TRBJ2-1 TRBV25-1 CASSGTVADSSSYNEQFF TGTGCCAGCAGTGGGACCGTAGCGGACTCGAGCTCCTACAATGAGCAGTTCTTC
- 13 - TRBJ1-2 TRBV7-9 CASSLEGTYGYTF TGTGCCAGCAGCTTAGAGGGGACCTATGGCTACACCTTC
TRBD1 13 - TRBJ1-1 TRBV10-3 CAHQDRENTEAFF TGTGCCCACCAGGACAGGGAGAACACTGAAGCTTTCTTT
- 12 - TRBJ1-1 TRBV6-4 CASSDGGTEAFF TGTGCCAGCAGTGACGGGGGAACTGAAGCTTTCTTT
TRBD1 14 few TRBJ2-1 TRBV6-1 CASSVTGVLNEQFF TGTGCCAGCAGTGTGACAGGGGTTCTCAATGAGCAGTTCTTC
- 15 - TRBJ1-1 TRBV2 CASSRQPGVGTEAFF TGTGCCAGCAGTCGACAACCTGGGGTCGGGACTGAAGCTTTCTTT
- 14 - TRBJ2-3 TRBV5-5 CASSSGAGTDTQYF TGTGCCAGCAGCTCAGGGGCCGGCACAGATACGCAGTATTTT
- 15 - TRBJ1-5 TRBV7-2 CASRVTGRRNQPQHF TGTGCCAGCAGGGTGACGGGGAGAAGAAATCAGCCCCAGCATTTT
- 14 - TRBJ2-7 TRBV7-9 CASSLDNTAYEQYF TGTGCCAGCAGCTTAGACAATACAGCTTACGAGCAGTACTTC
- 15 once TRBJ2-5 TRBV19 CASTLSGDTQETQYF TGTGCCAGTACCCTAAGCGGGGACACCCAAGAGACCCAGTACTTC
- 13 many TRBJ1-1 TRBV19 CASSITPGSEAFF TGTGCCAGTAGTATAACGCCGGGGTCTGAAGCTTTCTTT
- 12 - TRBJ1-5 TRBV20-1 CSATISNQPQHF TGCAGTGCTACAATAAGCAATCAGCCCCAGCATTTT
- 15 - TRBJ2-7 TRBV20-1 CSARDSRGPNYEQYF TGCAGTGCTAGAGATAGCAGGGGACCCAACTACGAGCAGTACTTC
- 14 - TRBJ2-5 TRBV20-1 CSARHPTVQETQYF TGCAGTGCTAGACACCCGACAGTACAAGAGACCCAGTACTTC
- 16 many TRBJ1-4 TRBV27 CASSLSFGTTKEKLFF TGTGCCAGCAGTTTATCGTTCGGGACTACTAAGGAAAAACTGTTTTTT
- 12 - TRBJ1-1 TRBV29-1 CSVAGTGTGAFF TGCAGCGTTGCCGGGACGGGAACGGGAGCTTTCTTT
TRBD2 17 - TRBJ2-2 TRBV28 CASRQRTSGVNTGELFF TGTGCCAGCAGACAACGGACTAGCGGGGTAAACACCGGGGAGCTGTTTTTT
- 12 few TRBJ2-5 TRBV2 CASRGYQETQYF TGTGCCAGCAGGGGGTACCAAGAGACCCAGTACTTC
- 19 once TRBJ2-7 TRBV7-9 CASSLVHGGPGTGTYEQYF TGTGCCAGCAGCTTAGTCCATGGGGGACCCGGGACGGGGACCTACGAGCAGTACTTC
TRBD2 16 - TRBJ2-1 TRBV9 CASSVASGGHTDTQFF TGTGCCAGCAGCGTAGCTAGCGGGGGCCACACAGATACGCAGTTCTTC
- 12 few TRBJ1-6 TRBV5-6 CASSLPNSPLHF TGTGCCAGCAGCTTGCCTAATTCACCCCTCCACTTT
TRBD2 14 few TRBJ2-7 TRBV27 CASSLSDSGNEQYF TGTGCCAGCAGTTTATCGGATAGCGGGAACGAGCAGTACTTC
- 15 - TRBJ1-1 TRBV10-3 CAISEKFGSNTEAFF TGTGCCATCAGTGAGAAGTTTGGCTCGAACACTGAAGCTTTCTTT
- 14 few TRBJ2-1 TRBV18 CASSWTVEDNEQFF TGTGCCAGCTCCTGGACAGTAGAGGACAATGAGCAGTTCTTC
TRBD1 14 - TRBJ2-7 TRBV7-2 CASSIPGGPYEQYF TGTGCCAGCAGCATCCCAGGGGGCCCCTACGAGCAGTACTTC
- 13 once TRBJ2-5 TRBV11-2 CASSLVGTETQYF TGTGCCAGCAGCTTAGTAGGGACGGAGACCCAGTACTTC
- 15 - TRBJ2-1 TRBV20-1 CSARGQGASYNEQFF TGCAGTGCTAGAGGCCAGGGTGCCTCCTACAATGAGCAGTTCTTC
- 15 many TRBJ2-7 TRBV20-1 CSARKASPISYEQYF TGCAGTGCTAGAAAGGCTAGCCCGATCTCCTACGAGCAGTACTTC
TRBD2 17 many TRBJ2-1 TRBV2 CASSDPAASGRNNEQFF TGTGCCAGCAGTGATCCCGCAGCTAGCGGGAGAAACAATGAGCAGTTCTTC
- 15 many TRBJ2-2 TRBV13 CASSPGQPNTGELFF TGTGCCAGCAGCCCTGGACAGCCGAACACCGGGGAGCTGTTTTTT
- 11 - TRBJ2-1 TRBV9 CASSGWNEQFF TGTGCCAGCAGCGGATGGAATGAGCAGTTCTTC
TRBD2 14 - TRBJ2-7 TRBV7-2 CASAGTSGIYEQYF TGTGCCAGCGCAGGGACTAGCGGGATTTACGAGCAGTACTTC
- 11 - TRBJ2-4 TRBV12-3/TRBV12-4 CASSLGDIQYF TGTGCCAGCAGTTTAGGGGACATTCAGTACTTC
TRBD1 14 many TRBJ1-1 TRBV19 CASTAGGWNTEAFF TGTGCCAGTACCGCAGGGGGCTGGAACACTGAAGCTTTCTTT
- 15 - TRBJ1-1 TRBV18 CASSPGGGPNTEAFF TGTGCCAGCTCGCCTGGGGGCGGACCGAACACTGAAGCTTTCTTT
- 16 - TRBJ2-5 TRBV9 CASSRESRGGQETQYF TGTGCCAGCAGCCGAGAGTCTCGGGGCGGCCAAGAGACCCAGTACTTC
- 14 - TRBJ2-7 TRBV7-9 CASSYSQVAYEQYF TGTGCCAGCAGCTATAGCCAGGTAGCCTACGAGCAGTACTTC
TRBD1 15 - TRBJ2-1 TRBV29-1 CSVANGTGAYNEQFF TGCAGCGTTGCCAATGGGACAGGGGCCTACAATGAGCAGTTCTTC
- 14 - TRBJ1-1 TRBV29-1 CSVTGGTIDTEAFF TGCAGCGTCACCGGGGGTACTATCGACACTGAAGCTTTCTTT
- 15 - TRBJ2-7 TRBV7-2 CASSLGAKPEREQYF TGTGCCAGCAGCTTAGGGGCAAAACCAGAAAGGGAGCAGTACTTC
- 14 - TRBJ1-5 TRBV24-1 CATSDPGVGQPQHF TGTGCCACCAGTGATCCGGGGGTAGGACAGCCCCAGCATTTT
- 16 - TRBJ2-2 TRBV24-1 CATSDRTEGTTGELFF TGTGCCACCAGTGACCGGACAGAGGGGACTACCGGGGAGCTGTTTTTT
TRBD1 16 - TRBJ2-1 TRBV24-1 CATSDALRTGGDEQFF TGTGCCACCAGTGATGCCCTCCGGACAGGGGGAGATGAGCAGTTCTTC
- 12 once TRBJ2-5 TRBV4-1 CASSQALETQYF TGCGCCAGCAGCCAAGCCCTAGAGACCCAGTACTTC
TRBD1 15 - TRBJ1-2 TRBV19 CASSIDSNRGYGYTF TGTGCCAGTAGTATAGATTCTAACAGGGGCTATGGCTACACCTTC
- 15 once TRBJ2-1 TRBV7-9 CASSSDRRPYNEQFF TGTGCCAGCAGCAGCGACAGACGCCCCTACAATGAGCAGTTCTTC
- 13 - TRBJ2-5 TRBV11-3 CASSLGDGETQYF TGTGCCAGCAGCCTGGGGGACGGGGAGACCCAGTACTTC
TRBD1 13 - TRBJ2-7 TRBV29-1 CSVVVGQPYEQYF TGCAGCGTCGTTGTGGGACAGCCCTACGAGCAGTACTTC